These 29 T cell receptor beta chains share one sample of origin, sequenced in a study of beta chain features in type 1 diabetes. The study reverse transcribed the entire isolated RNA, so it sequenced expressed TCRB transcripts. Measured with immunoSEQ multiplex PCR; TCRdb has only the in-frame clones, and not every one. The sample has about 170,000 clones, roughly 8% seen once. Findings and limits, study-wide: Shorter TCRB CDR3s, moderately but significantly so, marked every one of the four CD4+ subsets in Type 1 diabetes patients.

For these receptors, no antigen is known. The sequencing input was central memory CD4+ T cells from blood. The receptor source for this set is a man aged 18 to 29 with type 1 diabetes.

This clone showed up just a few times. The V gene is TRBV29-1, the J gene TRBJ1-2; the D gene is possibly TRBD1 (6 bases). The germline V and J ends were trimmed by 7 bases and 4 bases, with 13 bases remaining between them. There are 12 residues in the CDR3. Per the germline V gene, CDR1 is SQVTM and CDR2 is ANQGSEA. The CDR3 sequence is CSALWGPYGYTF. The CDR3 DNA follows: TGCAGCGCCCTCTGGGGGCCCTATGGCTACACCTTC.

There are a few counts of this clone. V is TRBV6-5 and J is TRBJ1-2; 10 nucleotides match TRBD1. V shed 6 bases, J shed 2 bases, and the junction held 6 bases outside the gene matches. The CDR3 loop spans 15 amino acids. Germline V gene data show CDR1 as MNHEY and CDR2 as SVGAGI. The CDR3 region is CASSTRTGGNYGYTF. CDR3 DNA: TGTGCCAGCAGCACTCGGACAGGGGGGAACTATGGCTACACCTTC.

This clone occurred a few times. The CDR3 nucleotides are TGTGCCAGCAGTTTAATGCAGGGAGGTTTGGCCTACGAGCAGTACTTC. This gives the protein CASSLMQGGLAYEQYF. The chain recombines TRBV28 with TRBJ2-7; TRBD2 is a possible D gene (6 bases). V was shortened by 2 bases and J by 2 bases, with 16 bases between the two germline ends. Per the germline V gene, CDR1 is MDHEN and CDR2 is SYDVKM. CDR3 size: 16 residues.

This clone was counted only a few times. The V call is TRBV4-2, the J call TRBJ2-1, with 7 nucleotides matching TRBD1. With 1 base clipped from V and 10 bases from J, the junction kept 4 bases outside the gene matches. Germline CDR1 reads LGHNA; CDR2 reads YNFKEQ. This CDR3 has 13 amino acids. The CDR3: CASSQGQGQEQFF. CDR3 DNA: TGTGCCAGCAGCCAAGGACAGGGACAGGAGCAGTTCTTC.

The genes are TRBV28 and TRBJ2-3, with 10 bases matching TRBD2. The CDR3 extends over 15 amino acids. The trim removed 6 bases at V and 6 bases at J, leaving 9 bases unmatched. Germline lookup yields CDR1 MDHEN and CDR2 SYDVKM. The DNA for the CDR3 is TGTGCCAGCAGCCAATCTAGCGGGGGTTGGGATACGCAGTATTTT. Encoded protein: CASSQSSGGWDTQYF. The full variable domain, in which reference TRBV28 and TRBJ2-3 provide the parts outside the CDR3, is DVKVTQSSRYLVKRTGEKVFLECVQDMDHENMFWYRQDPGLGLRLIYFSYDVKMKEKGDIPEGYSVSREKKERFSLILESASTNQTSMYLCASSQSSGGWDTQYFGPGTRLTVL.

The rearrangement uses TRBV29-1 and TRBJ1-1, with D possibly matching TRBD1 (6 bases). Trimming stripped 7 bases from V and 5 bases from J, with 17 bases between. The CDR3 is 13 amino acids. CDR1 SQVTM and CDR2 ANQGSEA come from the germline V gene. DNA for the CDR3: TGCAGCGCGGGGGAAGGGGGGGGAACTGAAGCTTTCTTT. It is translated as CSAGEGGGTEAFF.

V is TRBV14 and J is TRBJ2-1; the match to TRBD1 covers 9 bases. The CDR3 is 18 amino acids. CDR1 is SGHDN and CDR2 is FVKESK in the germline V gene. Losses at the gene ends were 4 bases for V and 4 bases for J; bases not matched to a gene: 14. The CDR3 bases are TGTGCCAGCAGCCTACGACAGGGGGGGGAGCGGAGATACAATGAGCAGTTCTTC. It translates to CASSLRQGGERRYNEQFF. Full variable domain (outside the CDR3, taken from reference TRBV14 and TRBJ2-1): EAGVTQFPSHSVIEKGQTVTLRCDPISGHDNLYWYRRVMGKEIKFLLHFVKESKQDESGMPNNRFLAERTGGTYSTLKVQPAELEDSGVYFCASSLRQGGERRYNEQFFGPGTRLTVL.

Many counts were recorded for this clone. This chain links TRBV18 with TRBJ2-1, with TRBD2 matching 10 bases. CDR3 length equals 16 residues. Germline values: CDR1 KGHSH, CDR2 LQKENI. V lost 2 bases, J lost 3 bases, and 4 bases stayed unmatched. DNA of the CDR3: TGTGCCAGCTCACCAAGGCTAGCGGGAGACTACAATGAGCAGTTCTTC. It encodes CASSPRLAGDYNEQFF.

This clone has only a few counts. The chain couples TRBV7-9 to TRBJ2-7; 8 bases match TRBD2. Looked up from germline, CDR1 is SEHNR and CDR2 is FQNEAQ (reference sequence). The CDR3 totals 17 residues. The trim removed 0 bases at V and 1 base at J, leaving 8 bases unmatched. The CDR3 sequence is CASSLASGASWSYEQYF. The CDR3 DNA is TGTGCCAGCAGCTTAGCTAGCGGGGCTTCTTGGTCCTACGAGCAGTACTTC.

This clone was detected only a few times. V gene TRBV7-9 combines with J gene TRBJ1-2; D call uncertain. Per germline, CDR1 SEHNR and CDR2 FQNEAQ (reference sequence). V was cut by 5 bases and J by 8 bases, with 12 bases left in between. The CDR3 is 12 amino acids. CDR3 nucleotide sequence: TGTGCCAGCAGCCCGCAGCCGGGGGGCTACACCTTC. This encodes CASSPQPGGYTF.

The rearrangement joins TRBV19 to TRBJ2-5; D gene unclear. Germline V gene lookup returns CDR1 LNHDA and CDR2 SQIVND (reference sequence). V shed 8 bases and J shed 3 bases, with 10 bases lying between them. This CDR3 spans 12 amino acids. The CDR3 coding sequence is TGTGCCAGTGGCTTCAAAAAAGAGACCCAGTACTTC. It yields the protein CASGFKKETQYF.

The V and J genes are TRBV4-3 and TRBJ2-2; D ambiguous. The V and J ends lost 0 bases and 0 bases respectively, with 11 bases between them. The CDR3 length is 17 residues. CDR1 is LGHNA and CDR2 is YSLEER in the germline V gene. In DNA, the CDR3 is TGCGCCAGCAGCCAAGATCGGTCCAGCGCGAACACCGGGGAGCTGTTTTTT. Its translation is CASSQDRSSANTGELFF.

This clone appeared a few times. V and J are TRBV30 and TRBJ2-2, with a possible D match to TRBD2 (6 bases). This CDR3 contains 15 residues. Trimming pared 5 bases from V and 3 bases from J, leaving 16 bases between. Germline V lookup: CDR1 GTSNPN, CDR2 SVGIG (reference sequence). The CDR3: CAWLEGFVHTGELFF. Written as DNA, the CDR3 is TGTGCCTGGCTGGAGGGCTTCGTACACACCGGGGAGCTGTTTTTT. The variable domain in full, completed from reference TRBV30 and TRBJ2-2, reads SQTIHQWPATLVQPVGSPLSLECTVEGTSNPNLYWYRQAAGRGLQLLFYSVGIGQISSEVPQNLSASRPQDRQFILSSKKLLLSDSGFYLCAWLEGFVHTGELFFGEGSRLTVL.

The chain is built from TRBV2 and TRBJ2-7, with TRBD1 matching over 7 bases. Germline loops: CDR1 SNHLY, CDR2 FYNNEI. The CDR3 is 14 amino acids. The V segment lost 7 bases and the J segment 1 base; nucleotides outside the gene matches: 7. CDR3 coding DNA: TGTGCCAGCACCGGGACAGCAGGATCCTACGAGCAGTACTTC. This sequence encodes CASTGTAGSYEQYF. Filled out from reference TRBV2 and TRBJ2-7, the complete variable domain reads EPEVTQTPSHQVTQMGQEVILRCVPISNHLYFYWYRQILGQKVEFLVSFYNNEISEKSEIFDDQFSVERPDGSNFTLKIRSTKLEDSAMYFCASTGTAGSYEQYFGPGTRLTVT.

Here the CDR3 DNA reads TGCGCCAGCAGCTTGGGTAGCGGCACCGGGGAGCTGTTTTTT. Amino acid sequence: CASSLGSGTGELFF. This rearrangement joins TRBV5-1 to TRBJ2-2; D might be TRBD2 (6 bases). Between the trimmed V and J ends, which lost 0 bases and 4 bases, there was a span of 7 bases. The CDR3 consists of 14 residues. Per the germline V gene, CDR1 is SGHRS and CDR2 is YFSETQ.

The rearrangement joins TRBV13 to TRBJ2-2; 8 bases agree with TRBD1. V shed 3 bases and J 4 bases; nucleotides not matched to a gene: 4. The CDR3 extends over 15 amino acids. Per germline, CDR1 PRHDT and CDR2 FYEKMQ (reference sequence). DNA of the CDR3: TGTGCCAGCAGCTTCAGGGGGCCGCGCACCGGGGAGCTGTTTTTT. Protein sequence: CASSFRGPRTGELFF.

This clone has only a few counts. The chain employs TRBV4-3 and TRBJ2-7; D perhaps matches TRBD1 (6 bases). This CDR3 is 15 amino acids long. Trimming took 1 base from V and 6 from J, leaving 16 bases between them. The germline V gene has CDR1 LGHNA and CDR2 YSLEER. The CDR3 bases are TGCGCCAGCAGCCAAGGATCAGGGGCTACGTCCGAGCAGTACTTC. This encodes CASSQGSGATSEQYF.

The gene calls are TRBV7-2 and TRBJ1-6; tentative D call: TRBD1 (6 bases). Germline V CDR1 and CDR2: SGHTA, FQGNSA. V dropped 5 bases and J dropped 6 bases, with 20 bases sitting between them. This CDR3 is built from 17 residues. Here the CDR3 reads CASSTRGGASPNSPLHF. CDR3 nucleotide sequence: TGTGCCAGCAGCACCCGGGGGGGGGCCTCCCCTAATTCACCCCTCCACTTT.

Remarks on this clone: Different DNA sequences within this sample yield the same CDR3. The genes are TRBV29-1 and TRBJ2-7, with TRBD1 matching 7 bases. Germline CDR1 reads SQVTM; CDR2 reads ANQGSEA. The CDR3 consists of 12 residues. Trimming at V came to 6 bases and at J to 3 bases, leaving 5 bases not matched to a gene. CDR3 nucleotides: TGCAGCGTAGTACGGGACAGCTACGAGCAGTACTTC. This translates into CSVVRDSYEQYF.

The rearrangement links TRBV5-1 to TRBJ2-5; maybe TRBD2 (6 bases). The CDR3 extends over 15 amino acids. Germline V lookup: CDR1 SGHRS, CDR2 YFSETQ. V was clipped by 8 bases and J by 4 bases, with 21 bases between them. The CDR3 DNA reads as TGCGCCAGTTACGCGTCGGGAGATCGGGGAGAGACCCAGTACTTC. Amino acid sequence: CASYASGDRGETQYF.

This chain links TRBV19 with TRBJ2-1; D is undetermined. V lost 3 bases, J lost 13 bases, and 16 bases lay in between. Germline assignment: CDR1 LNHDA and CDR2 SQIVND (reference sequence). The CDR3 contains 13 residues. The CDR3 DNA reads TGTGCCAGTAGTATCATCCTATTCTTGGGCCAGTTCTTC. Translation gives CASSIILFLGQFF.

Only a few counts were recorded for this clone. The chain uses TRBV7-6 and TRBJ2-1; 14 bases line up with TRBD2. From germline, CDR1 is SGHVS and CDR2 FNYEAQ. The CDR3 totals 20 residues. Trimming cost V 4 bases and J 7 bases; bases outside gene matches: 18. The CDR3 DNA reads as TGTGCCAGCAGCTACCCCCTGTCCGGGACTAGCGGGAGTAGGGGTAATGAGCAGTTCTTC. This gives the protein CASSYPLSGTSGSRGNEQFF.

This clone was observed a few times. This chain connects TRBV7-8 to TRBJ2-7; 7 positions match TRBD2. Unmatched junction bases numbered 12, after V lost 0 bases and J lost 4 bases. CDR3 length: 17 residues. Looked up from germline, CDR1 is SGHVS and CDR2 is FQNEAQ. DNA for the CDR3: TGTGCCAGCAGCTTAGCATCGGCGACTAGCTTTTGGTACGAGCAGTACTTC. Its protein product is CASSLASATSFWYEQYF.

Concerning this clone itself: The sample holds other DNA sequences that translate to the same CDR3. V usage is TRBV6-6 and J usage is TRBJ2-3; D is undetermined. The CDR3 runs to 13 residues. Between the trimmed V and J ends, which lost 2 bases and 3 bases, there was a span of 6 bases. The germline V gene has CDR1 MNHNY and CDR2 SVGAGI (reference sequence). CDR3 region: CASSYEVTDTQYF. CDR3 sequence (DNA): TGTGCCAGCAGTTACGAGGTAACAGATACGCAGTATTTT.

In DNA, the CDR3 is TGTGCCAGCAGCCCGTTAGTAACAGGCTATGGCTACACCTTC. Its translation is CASSPLVTGYGYTF. This chain links TRBV14 with TRBJ1-2, with D possibly matching TRBD1 (5 bases). The CDR3 is 14 amino acids. Germline-derived CDR1 and CDR2 are SGHDN and FVKESK. With 4 bases removed from V and 4 bases from J, the gap between germline ends came to 13 bases. The whole variable domain, filled in from reference TRBV14 and TRBJ1-2, reads EAGVTQFPSHSVIEKGQTVTLRCDPISGHDNLYWYRRVMGKEIKFLLHFVKESKQDESGMPNNRFLAERTGGTYSTLKVQPAELEDSGVYFCASSPLVTGYGYTFGSGTRLTVV.

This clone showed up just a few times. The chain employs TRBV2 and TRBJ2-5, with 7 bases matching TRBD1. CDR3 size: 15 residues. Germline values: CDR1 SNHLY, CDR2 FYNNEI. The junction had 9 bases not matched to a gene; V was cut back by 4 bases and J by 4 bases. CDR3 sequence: CASSADQGDGETQYF. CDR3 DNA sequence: TGTGCCAGCAGTGCAGACCAGGGGGACGGAGAGACCCAGTACTTC.

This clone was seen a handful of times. The CDR3 reads CASSQVLAAGANVLTF. CDR3 nucleotide sequence: TGCGCCAGCAGCCAAGTTCTGGCCGCTGGGGCCAACGTCCTGACTTTC. This sequence joins TRBV4-3 and TRBJ2-6; D gene unclear. The germline V and J ends were trimmed by 1 base and 2 bases, with 9 bases remaining between them. This CDR3 spans 16 amino acids. Germline assignment: CDR1 LGHNA and CDR2 YSLEER.

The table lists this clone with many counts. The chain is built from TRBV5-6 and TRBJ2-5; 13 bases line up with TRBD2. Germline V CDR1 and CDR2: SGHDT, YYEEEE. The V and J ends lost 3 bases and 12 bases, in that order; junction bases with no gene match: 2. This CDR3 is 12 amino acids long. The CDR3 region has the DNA TGTGCCAGCAGCTGGGGACTAGCGGGAAAGTACTTC. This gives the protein CASSWGLAGKYF.

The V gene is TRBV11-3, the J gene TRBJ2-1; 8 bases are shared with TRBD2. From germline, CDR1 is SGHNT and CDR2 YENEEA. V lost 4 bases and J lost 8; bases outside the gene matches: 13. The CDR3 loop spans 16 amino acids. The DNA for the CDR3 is TGTGCCAGCAGCTCCCTAGATGGCGGGGGGACACATGAGCAGTTCTTC. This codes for CASSSLDGGGTHEQFF.